This passage covers 10 T cell receptor beta chains from one sample sequenced in a study of blood T cells in healthy people across ages. Primed by a sample-barcoded 5' primer and a J-beta primer mix, a second PCR proceeded for about 7 to 12 cycles. TCRdb reanalysed the 5' RACE reads using MiXCR and keeps one entry per CDR3 protein. The sample carries roughly 1.5 million distinct CDR3 sequences, approximately 42% recorded once. The sequencing sample was made of blood. The receptor set was obtained from a woman aged 18 to 35 in good health.

The CDR3 region is CASSADSGAYDEQFF. CDR3 DNA sequence: TGTGCCAGCAGCGCTGATAGCGGGGCTTACGATGAGCAGTTCTTC. The chain joins TRBV9 to TRBJ2-1; TRBD2 aligns across 8 bases. The germline V gene encodes CDR1 SGDLS and CDR2 YYNGEE. J lost 8 bases, V lost 3 bases, and 10 bases had no gene match. The CDR3 is made up of 15 amino acids. The full variable domain, rest sourced from reference TRBV9 and TRBJ2-1, is DSGVTQTPKHLITATGQRVTLRCSPRSGDLSVYWYQQSLDQGLQFLIQYYNGEERAKGNILERFSAQQFPDLHSELNLSSLELGDSALYFCASSADSGAYDEQFFGPGTRLTVL.

This clonotype has a handful of counts. The rearrangement joins TRBV3-1 to TRBJ1-2, with D maybe TRBD1 (5 bases). With 2 bases removed from V and 8 bases from J, the gap between germline ends came to 12 bases. The CDR3 is 13 residues long. From germline, CDR1 is LGHDT and CDR2 YNNKEL (reference sequence). The CDR3 coding sequence is TGTGCCAGCAGCCAACCCGACAGCAGGGGCTACACCTTC. Its translation: CASSQPDSRGYTF.

The chain is built from TRBV7-2 and TRBJ2-5; D not resolved. CDR1 and CDR2 from the germline V gene are SGHTA and FQGNSA. CDR3 length equals 15 residues. Deletions cut 3 bases from V and 0 bases from J, with 11 bases between. The CDR3 sequence is CASSFSNGDQETQYF. In DNA, the CDR3 is TGTGCCAGCAGCTTTTCGAATGGTGACCAAGAGACCCAGTACTTC.

The rearrangement links TRBV5-1 to TRBJ2-2, with D possibly matching TRBD2 (5 bases). CDR3 length equals 15 residues. Germline CDR1 and CDR2: SGHRS and YFSETQ. Trimming removed 2 bases at V and 6 bases at J, with 14 bases between. In DNA, the CDR3 is TGCGCCAGCAGCTTACCGGGGTCCTACGCCGGGGAGCTGTTTTTT. Protein product: CASSLPGSYAGELFF.

The chain has TRBV6-2 or TRBV6-3 and TRBJ1-2; a weak D match, TRBD1 (5 bases). Germline CDR1 reads MNHEY; CDR2 reads SVGEGT. Between the trimmed V and J ends, which lost 6 bases and 2 bases, there was a span of 16 bases. This CDR3 spans 15 amino acids. This chain's CDR3 is CASRTQGWSNYGYTF. The CDR3 DNA reads as TGTGCCAGCAGAACTCAGGGATGGAGCAACTATGGCTACACCTTC.

CDR3 bases: TGCAGTGCACTTCCGGGGCTTTGGGGTACAGATACGCAGTATTTT. It translates to CSALPGLWGTDTQYF. V gene TRBV20-1 combines with J gene TRBJ2-3; either TRBD1 or TRBD2 may supply D (5 bases each). CDR1 is DFQATT, CDR2 SNEGSKA, per germline (reference sequence). CDR3 length: 15 residues. Trimming pared 6 bases from V and 3 bases from J, leaving 19 bases between.

The CDR3 region is CASSSPGNPYEQYF. CDR3 nucleotides: TGCGCCAGCAGCTCGCCCGGGAACCCTTACGAGCAGTACTTC. This chain connects TRBV4-1 to TRBJ2-4, with D possibly TRBD2 on 5 matching bases. TRBJ2-7 matches the DNA end more closely, so the J call is doubtful. From germline, CDR1 is MGHRA and CDR2 YSYEKL. The CDR3 covers 14 residues.

The chain links TRBV5-1 to TRBJ2-7, with a tentative D call TRBD1 (7 bases). Germline-derived CDR1 and CDR2 are SGHRS and YFSETQ. Deletions cut 5 bases from V and 8 bases from J, with 20 bases between. The CDR3 spans 14 residues. The DNA for the CDR3 is TGCGCCAGCAGTCCGTCGACAGGGAGGTACAAGCAGTACTTC. Amino acid sequence: CASSPSTGRYKQYF.

V is TRBV4-2 and J is TRBJ1-2; 8 bases align to TRBD1. Germline V gives CDR1 LGHNA, CDR2 YNFKEQ. Losses at the gene ends were 1 base for V and 6 bases for J; bases not matched to a gene: 7. CDR3 size: 15 residues. The CDR3 DNA reads as TGTGCCAGCAGCCAAGGGGGGACAGGCGGTAATGGCTACACCTTC. This encodes CASSQGGTGGNGYTF.

This sequence joins TRBV27 and TRBJ2-1, with D tentatively TRBD2 (9 bases). The CDR3 totals 16 residues. V was pared by 3 bases and J by 8 bases, with 20 bases between. Germline-derived CDR1 and CDR2 are MNHEY and SMNVEV (reference sequence). CDR3 residues: CASSLASGTGFYEQFF. The CDR3 coding sequence is TGTGCCAGCAGTTTGGCTAGCGGGACAGGTTTCTATGAGCAGTTCTTC.